This TCR beta chain stems from a study of neurological immune-mediated disorders. Findings of the study overall: No CDR3 amino acid sequences recurred among expanded clones across subjects, suggesting private repertoires in all groups. Levels of TCR clonal expansion peaked in HTLV-1-associated myelopathy and reached their lowest in multiple sclerosis, under those of healthy controls.

With V trimmed by 4 bases and J by 1 base, 3 bases remained unmatched. The CDR3 totals 15 residues. Germline V gene sequence: CDR1 MGHRA, CDR2 YSYEKL. In this sample, this clonotype turned up many times. The antigen is not known. Noted time point: longitudinal time-point 2. The authors made cDNA by 5'RACE with 10-nucleotide random UMIs. Every sequencing run generated over 160 million TCR-beta sequences from 15-18 subjects. TCRdb re-derived calls from the 5' RACE reads in MiXCR, one entry per CDR3 protein. The sample contains tens of thousands of distinct CDR3 sequences, under 15% of which appear only once.

V gene TRBV4-1 combines with J gene TRBJ2-3, with 9 bases aligning to TRBD1. This receptor was taken from a female donor with HTLV-1-associated myelopathy (HAM/TSP). Source material: PBMCs. CDR3 nucleotides: TGCGCCAGCAGCCCGAGACAGGGGGGCACAGATACGCAGTATTTT. It codes for CASSPRQGGTDTQYF.